This is a list of T cell receptor beta chains from one sample in a study of OX40 agonist ivuxolimab in advanced cancers. The data were produced by immunoSEQ multiplex PCR, yet TCRdb's version contains in-frame clones alone and is incomplete. Counted here are around 60,000 clones, 70% to 85% occurring once; the ten biggest clones make up roughly 1.5%. The input for sequencing was CD4+ or CD8+ T cells sorted from blood, taken in a trial of the OX40 agonist ivuxolimab. The receptors originated from an adult with an advanced solid tumor such as melanoma, head and neck, liver or kidney cancer. CDR3s include the opening cysteine and the closing phenylalanine or tryptophan. D genes are given only for firm matches. A row's size may be missing; if present it is once, few, many or a size class.

>-|TRBJ1-4|TRBV7-9|TRBD1
TGTGCCAGCAGCATAGGACAGGGGGAAGAAAAACTGTTTTTT
CASSIGQGEEKLFF
>few|TRBJ1-1|TRBV5-1|-
TGCGCCAGCAGCTTGATGGGGAGAGGGAACACTGAAGCTTTCTTT
CASSLMGRGNTEAFF
>-|TRBJ1-2|TRBV6-5|-
TGTGCCAGCAGTTACTCGAACCGGAGGAGGGGCTATGGCTACACCTTC
CASSYSNRRRGYGYTF
>-|TRBJ2-7|TRBV6-1|-
TGTGCCAGCACCGGGCAGGGGGGGACCTACGAGCAGTACTTC
CASTGQGGTYEQYF
>-|TRBJ1-1|TRBV6-5|-
TGTGCCAGCAGGCCCGAGAGAGCCAAGAGCACTGAAGCTTTCTTT
CASRPERAKSTEAFF
>-|TRBJ2-6|TRBV2|-
TGTGCCAGCAGTGCCGGACATTCTAGGACCAACGTCCTGACTTTC
CASSAGHSRTNVLTF
>-|TRBJ2-2|TRBV7-6|-
TGTGCCAGCAGCTCCCAGCGGAGACGGACCGGGGAGCTGTTTTTT
CASSSQRRRTGELFF
>-|TRBJ1-3|TRBV25-1|-
TGTGCCAGCATTGGGAACCGATACTCTGGAAACACCATATATTTT
CASIGNRYSGNTIYF
>once|TRBJ1-6|TRBV9|-
TGTGCCAGCAGCCCCGCAGGGGAAATTAATTCACCCCTCCACTTT
CASSPAGEINSPLHF
>-|TRBJ2-3|TRBV5-1|-
TGCGCCAGCAGCTTGGGACACACAGATACGCAGTATTTT
CASSLGHTDTQYF
>-|TRBJ2-1|TRBV5-1|TRBD2
TGCGCCAGCAGCTCGATCCTAGCGGGGGCTTATAATGAGCAGTTCTTC
CASSSILAGAYNEQFF
>-|TRBJ1-4|TRBV6-5|-
TGTGCCAGCAGCCAGGGGAGGGACGAAAAACTGTTTTTT
CASSQGRDEKLFF
>-|TRBJ1-1|TRBV12-5|-
TGTGCTAGTGGCCCGTTTCCGGGACGGAAGAACACTGAAGCTTTCTTT
CASGPFPGRKNTEAFF
>-|TRBJ1-5|TRBV19|-
TGTGCCAGTAGCAAGGGAGGGGAATGGGATTACAATCAGCCCCAGCATTTT
CASSKGGEWDYNQPQHF
>once|TRBJ1-1|TRBV4-1|-
TGCGCCAGCAGCCACATAGACAGGCCGAACACTGAAGCTTTCTTT
CASSHIDRPNTEAFF
>-|TRBJ2-1|TRBV20-1|-
TGCAGTGCTTTGTCCTACAATGAGCAGTTCTTC
CSALSYNEQFF
>once|TRBJ2-7|TRBV5-1|TRBD1
TGCGCCAGCAGCTTGGGCGGACAGGGAATCTCCTACGAGCAGTACTTC
CASSLGGQGISYEQYF